The T cell receptor beta chain under discussion was sequenced for a study of T cells after yellow fever vaccination. The overall study: Preparing low-cell-number fractions relied on SMART-Seq v4 Ultra Low Input. General study results and limits: Among all clonotypes, a small share was observed in both CD4 and CD8 compartments. Highly abundant clonotypes carried over from the bulk population could end up in FACS-sorted repertoires as contaminants.

V was clipped by 6 bases and J by 8 bases; unmatched bases: 7. The CDR3 has 13 residues. Looked up from germline, CDR1 is DFQATT and CDR2 is SNEGSKA (reference sequence). Template-switching 5'RACE yielded the TCR cDNA; a universal primer site and UMIs were added in the process. TCRdb redid the calling of the 5' RACE reads with MiXCR, one entry per CDR3 protein. Among about 430,000 distinct CDR3 sequences listed, roughly a sixth were seen once. This clonotype has just a few counts. Its antigen is not identified. Specimen: PBMCs, collected before the yellow fever booster vaccination. This TCR was recovered from a man between 18 and 29 years old who received the YFV17D yellow fever vaccine. V usage is TRBV20-1 and J usage is TRBJ1-4; 9 nucleotides align to TRBD1. The CDR3 loop is CSAERGQGEKLFF. The DNA of the CDR3 is TGCAGTGCGGAAAGGGGACAGGGAGAAAAACTGTTTTTT.